Sequencing of this TCR beta chain was carried out in a study of cytomegalovirus exposure and HLA in healthy donors. On the study more broadly: A prior study identified approximately 120 million unique TCR beta sequences from roughly 180 million T cells.

Trimming removed 8 bases from V and 4 bases from J, with 18 bases in between. The CDR3 has 14 residues. Germline lookup yields CDR1 MNHNS and CDR2 SASEGT. 13 Jbeta primers and 60 Vbeta primers were used for the PCR. Profiled with immunoSEQ multiplex PCR; TCRdb holds only in-frame clones, not every one. The sample has some 150,000 clones; the top ten hold about 2.2%. Concerning this clone: As yet, its antigen is unknown.

Study results and caveats: CMV serostatus alone was available as immune exposure information. A later analysis found common viral pathogens apparently linked to several of the most significant clusters. Analyzed later, most CMV-associated TCR beta chains appeared HLA-restricted.

This TCR was sampled from a woman aged 18-30 years in good health and CMV-seronegative. The material sequenced was PBMCs. The V gene is TRBV6-1, the J gene TRBJ2-7, with D possibly matching TRBD1 (6 bases). The CDR3 spells CASGRAGDGYEQYF. The CDR3 DNA sequence: TGTGCCAGCGGTAGGGCAGGGGACGGGTACGAGCAGTACTTC.